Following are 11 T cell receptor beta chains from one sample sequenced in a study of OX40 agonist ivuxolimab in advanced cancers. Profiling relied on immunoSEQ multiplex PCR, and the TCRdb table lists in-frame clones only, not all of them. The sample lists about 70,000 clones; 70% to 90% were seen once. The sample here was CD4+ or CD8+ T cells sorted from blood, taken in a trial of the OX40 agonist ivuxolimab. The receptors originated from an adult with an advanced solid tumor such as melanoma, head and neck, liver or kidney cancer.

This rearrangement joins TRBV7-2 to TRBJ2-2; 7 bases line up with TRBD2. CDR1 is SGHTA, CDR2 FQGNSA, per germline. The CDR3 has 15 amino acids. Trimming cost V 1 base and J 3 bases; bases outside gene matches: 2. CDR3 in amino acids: CASSLVGGYTGELFF. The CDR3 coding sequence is TGTGCCAGCAGCTTAGTCGGGGGGTACACCGGGGAGCTGTTTTTT.

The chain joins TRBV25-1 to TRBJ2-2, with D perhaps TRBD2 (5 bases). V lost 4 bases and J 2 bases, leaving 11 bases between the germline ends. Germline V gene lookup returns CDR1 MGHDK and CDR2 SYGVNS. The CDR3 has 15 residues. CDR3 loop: CASSGRALNTGELFF. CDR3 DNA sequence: TGTGCCAGCAGTGGGCGGGCCTTAAACACCGGGGAGCTGTTTTTT.

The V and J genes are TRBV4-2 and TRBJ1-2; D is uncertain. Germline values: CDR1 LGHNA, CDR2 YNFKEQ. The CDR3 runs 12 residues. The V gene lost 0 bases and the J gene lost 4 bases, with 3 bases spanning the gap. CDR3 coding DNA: TGTGCCAGCAGCCAAGATCGCTATGGCTACACCTTC. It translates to CASSQDRYGYTF.

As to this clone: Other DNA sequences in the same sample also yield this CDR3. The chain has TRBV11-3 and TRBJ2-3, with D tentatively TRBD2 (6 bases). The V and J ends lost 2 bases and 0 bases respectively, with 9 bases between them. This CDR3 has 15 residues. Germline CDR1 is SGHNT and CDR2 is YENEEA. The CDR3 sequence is CASSLHSGSTDTQYF. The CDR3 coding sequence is TGTGCCAGCAGCTTACATAGCGGCAGCACAGATACGCAGTATTTT. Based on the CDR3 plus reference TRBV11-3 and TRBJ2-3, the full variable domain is EAGVVQSPRYKIIEKKQPVAFWCNPISGHNTLYWYLQNLGQGPELLIRYENEEAVDDSQLPKDRFSAERLKGVDSTLKIQPAELGDSAVYLCASSLHSGSTDTQYFGPGTRLTVL.

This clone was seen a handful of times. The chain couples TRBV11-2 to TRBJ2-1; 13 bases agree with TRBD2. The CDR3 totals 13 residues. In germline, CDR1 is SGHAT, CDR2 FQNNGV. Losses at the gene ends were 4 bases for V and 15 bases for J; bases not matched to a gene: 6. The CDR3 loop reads CASSSLTSGRRFF. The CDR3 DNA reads TGTGCCAGCAGCTCCTTGACTAGCGGGAGGCGGTTCTTC. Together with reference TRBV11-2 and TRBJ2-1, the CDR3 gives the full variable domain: EAGVAQSPRYKIIEKRQSVAFWCNPISGHATLYWYQQILGQGPKLLIQFQNNGVVDDSQLPKDRFSAERLKGVDSTLKIQPAKLEDSAVYLCASSSLTSGRRFFGPGTRLTVL.

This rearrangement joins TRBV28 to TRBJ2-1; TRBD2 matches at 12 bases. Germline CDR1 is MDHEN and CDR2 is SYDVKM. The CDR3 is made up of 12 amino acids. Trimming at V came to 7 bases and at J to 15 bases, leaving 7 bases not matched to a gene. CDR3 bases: TGTGCCAGCATGCTAGCGGGGGGGCCGTGGTTCTTC. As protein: CASMLAGGPWFF.

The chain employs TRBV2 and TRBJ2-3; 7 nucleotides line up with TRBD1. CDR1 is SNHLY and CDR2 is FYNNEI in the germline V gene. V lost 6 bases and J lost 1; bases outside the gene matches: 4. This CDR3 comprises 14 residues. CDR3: CASSGQAGTDTQYF. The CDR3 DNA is TGTGCCAGCAGCGGACAGGCGGGCACAGATACGCAGTATTTT.

The CDR3 bases are TGTGCCACCAGCAATGCGCTAAACGGGGTGCAGGCAACCTACGAGCAGTACTTC. Translating it yields CATSNALNGVQATYEQYF. The genes are TRBV15 and TRBJ2-7, with D possibly TRBD2 on 5 matching bases. Germline lookup yields CDR1 LNHNV and CDR2 YYDKDF (reference sequence). CDR3 length: 18 residues. Trimming took off 4 bases at V and 2 bases at J, with 24 bases between the two ends.

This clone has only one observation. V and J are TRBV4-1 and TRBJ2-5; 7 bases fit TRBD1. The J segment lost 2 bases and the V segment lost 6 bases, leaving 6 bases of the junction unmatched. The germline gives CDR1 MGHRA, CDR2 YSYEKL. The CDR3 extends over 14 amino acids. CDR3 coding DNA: TGCGCCAGCAGACGCGGCAGGGGGCAAGAGACCCAGTACTTC. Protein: CASRRGRGQETQYF.

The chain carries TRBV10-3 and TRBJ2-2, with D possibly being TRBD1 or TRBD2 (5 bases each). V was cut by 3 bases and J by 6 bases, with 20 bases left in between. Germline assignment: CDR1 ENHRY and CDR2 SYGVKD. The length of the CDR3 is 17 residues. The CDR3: CAISELDSNPRAGELFF. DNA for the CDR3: TGTGCCATCAGTGAACTGGACTCAAACCCCAGGGCCGGGGAGCTGTTTTTT.

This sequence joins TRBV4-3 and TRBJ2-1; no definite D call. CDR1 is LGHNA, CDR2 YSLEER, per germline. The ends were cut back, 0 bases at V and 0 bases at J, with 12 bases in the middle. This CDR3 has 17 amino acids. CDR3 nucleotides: TGCGCCAGCAGCCAAGATAGTGGCTTCAGCTCCTACAATGAGCAGTTCTTC. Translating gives CASSQDSGFSSYNEQFF.